This entry features one T cell receptor (beta chain) sequence. This sample was included in a study of T cell changes during pregnancy in multiple sclerosis. Profiling relied on immunoSEQ multiplex PCR, and the TCRdb table lists in-frame clones only, not all of them. The sample lists about 87,000 clones, 90% to 95% occurring once. The length of the CDR3 is 14 residues. Germline-derived CDR1 and CDR2 are MDHEN and SYDVKM. V shed 5 bases and J shed 5 bases, with 13 bases lying between them. The chain is built from TRBV28 and TRBJ1-5; TRBD1 is a possible D gene (5 bases). The source is a female donor in good health, enrolled as a control in a pregnancy study. The sample was peripheral blood, taken in the third trimester of pregnancy. The CDR3 spells CASSPNDRDQPQHF. Here the CDR3 DNA reads TGTGCCAGCAGTCCGAATGACAGAGATCAGCCCCAGCATTTT. Looking up the rest from reference TRBV28 and TRBJ1-5 gives the full variable domain: DVKVTQSSRYLVKRTGEKVFLECVQDMDHENMFWYRQDPGLGLRLIYFSYDVKMKEKGDIPEGYSVSREKKERFSLILESASTNQTSMYLCASSPNDRDQPQHFGDGTRLSIL.